This T cell receptor beta chain emerged from a study of T cells in Graves' hyperthyroidism and ophthalmopathy. The PBMCs had their origin in 10 ml of fresh peripheral blood. The CDR3 loop spans 13 amino acids. Germline CDR1 and CDR2: DFQATT and SNEGSKA (reference sequence). Trimming cost V 5 bases and J 4 bases, with 14 bases left between them. This clonotype was picked up many times. Amplification of TCR beta CDR3 regions used RNA as the template. With the HTBI primer set, the TCR CDR3 went through a first round of RT-PCR. TCRdb reprocessed the multiplex PCR reads via MiXCR and lists one record per CDR3 protein. Among under 300,000 distinct CDR3 sequences, roughly 15% were seen once, and the ten largest hold about 33%.

Sequenced: blood. This receptor was obtained from a woman aged 50 to 60 with Graves' hyperthyroidism that later progressed to Graves' ophthalmopathy. V is TRBV20-1 and J is TRBJ1-1, with TRBD1 as a possible D gene (5 bases). The CDR3 is CSAVTGLFTEAFF. The CDR3 DNA sequence: TGCAGTGCTGTGACGGGGCTGTTCACTGAAGCTTTCTTT.